This is a list of T cell receptor beta chains from one sample in a study of Graves' ophthalmopathy and Graves' hyperthyroidism. TCRdb reprocessed the multiplex PCR reads via MiXCR and lists one record per CDR3 protein. The sample includes approximately 700,000 distinct CDR3 sequences, roughly 40% of them seen just once. Sample: peripheral blood. These receptors were collected from an adult man with Graves' ophthalmopathy. Each CDR3 is given with its conserved first and last residue. The D gene is left open where the match is weak. Size values are once, few and many counts, or a class for expanded clones, and some rows have none.

J gene,V gene,clone size,D gene,CDR3 DNA,CDR3 protein
TRBJ2-2,TRBV25-1,-,TRBD2,TGTGCCAGCAGTTTGGGGTCGGGGGGGGCGAACACCGGGGAGCTGTTTTTT,CASSLGSGGANTGELFF
TRBJ1-2,TRBV11-2,many,TRBD1,TGTGCCAGCAGCCCGGCGTGGACAGGGACCTATGGCTACACCTTC,CASSPAWTGTYGYTF
TRBJ2-6,TRBV25-1,-,TRBD1,TGTGCCAGCAGTTTAGATTTCGGAGCAGGGGGCTCTGGGGCCAACGTCCTGACTTTC,CASSLDFGAGGSGANVLTF
TRBJ1-4,TRBV7-2,few,-,TGTGCCAGCAGCCCAGAGGCGACAGATCAAATTGAAAAACTGTTTTTT,CASSPEATDQIEKLFF
TRBJ1-1,TRBV4-2,-,-,TGTGCCAGCACAAAAGACCTGAACACTGAAGCTTTCTTT,CASTKDLNTEAFF
TRBJ2-2,TRBV10-3,-,-,TGTGCCATCAGTTCCGGGACAGCTCTACTGCGGGGCACCGGGGAGCTGTTTTTT,CAISSGTALLRGTGELFF
TRBJ1-6,TRBV6-1,-,-,TGTGCCAGCAGTGAAAGGGAATCCTATAATTCACCCCTCCACTTT,CASSERESYNSPLHF
TRBJ1-4,TRBV29-1,-,-,TGCAGCGTCGTTCGGGGGGGTAATGAAAAACTGTTTTTT,CSVVRGGNEKLFF
TRBJ2-7,TRBV10-3,-,TRBD2,TGTGCCATCAGGGGACTAGCGGACTCCTACGAGCAGTACTTC,CAIRGLADSYEQYF
TRBJ1-2,TRBV5-6,many,-,TGTGCCAGCCACTTACCAGGGACGACCTATGGCTACACCTTC,CASHLPGTTYGYTF
TRBJ1-2,TRBV7-3,many,TRBD1,TGTGCCAGCAGCCTGACAGGGCGAATCTATGGCTACACCTTC,CASSLTGRIYGYTF
TRBJ1-1,TRBV2,many,-,TGTGCCAGCGACAGAGGCACTGAAGCTTTCTTT,CASDRGTEAFF
TRBJ2-5,TRBV20-1,-,TRBD2,TGCAGTGCTACAGATTTGGGACTAGCTCGCGAGACCCAGTACTTC,CSATDLGLARETQYF
TRBJ2-2,TRBV19,-,TRBD1,TGTGCCAGTAGAAGGACAGGGGGCATTGTCGGGGAGCTGTTTTTT,CASRRTGGIVGELFF
TRBJ2-5,TRBV7-9,few,-,TGTGCCAGCAGCTTATCGACAGGCCTGGAAGAGACCCAGTACTTC,CASSLSTGLEETQYF
TRBJ2-5,TRBV20-1,few,-,TGCAGTGCTAGAGATCTGGGGGATGAGACCCAGTACTTC,CSARDLGDETQYF
TRBJ2-7,TRBV10-2,many,TRBD1,TGCGCCAGCAGTGAGGGGACAGCCTACGAGCAGTACTTC,CASSEGTAYEQYF
TRBJ1-2,TRBV9,many,-,TGTGCCAGCAGCGCGTCAGGTAGTGGCAACTATGGCTACACCTTC,CASSASGSGNYGYTF
TRBJ2-6,TRBV7-9,many,-,TGTGCCAGCAGCTTACCCGGGGGCGCTGGGGCCAACGTCCTGACTTTC,CASSLPGGAGANVLTF
TRBJ2-6,TRBV12-3/TRBV12-4,-,-,TGTGCCAGCACTGACACCGACTCCTCTGGGGCCAACGTCCTGACTTTC,CASTDTDSSGANVLTF
TRBJ1-2,TRBV29-1,many,-,TGCAGCGTTGACGCGCGAGGCAGGGTCTATGGCTACACCTTC,CSVDARGRVYGYTF
TRBJ2-7,TRBV7-9,-,-,TGTGCCAGCAGCCTCTCACCACGGGACAAGACCTACGAGCAGTACTTC,CASSLSPRDKTYEQYF
TRBJ2-5,TRBV5-5,few,TRBD1,TGTGCCAGCAGCCCTCTACATACAGGGGGACAAGAGACCCAGTACTTC,CASSPLHTGGQETQYF
TRBJ2-7,TRBV13,-,-,TGTGCCAGCCACAGGGTGAGGTACGAGCAGTACTTC,CASHRVRYEQYF